Given below is one TCR beta chain in context. Its target antigen remains unknown. There are no base qualities to consult, and no much larger clone falls within one base. TCRbeta CDR3 regions were amplified from genomic DNA using the immunoSEQ Assay, a bias-controlled multiplex PCR. From the authors' description of their analysis: The number of nucleated cells in each sample was estimated by amplification of reference gene primers within the assay. Sequence reads were collapsed and filtered to measure the absolute abundance of every unique TCRbeta CDR3 rearrangement. For each sample, productive Simpson clonality was calculated by taking the square root of Simpson's diversity index across productive rearrangements. The clones in this table, taken by TCRdb from immuneACCESS, are in-frame only. Not every clone is retained; where verified, under half of the shortfall comes from an unresolved V gene, and the cause of the rest is unknown. V, J and clone size are taken as reported in that table, and D and trimming were inferred from the DNA itself. The sample table records about 230,000 clones; roughly 85% of these occur just once. Approximately 0.89% of the sample is held by the ten biggest clonotypes.

Each collaborating institution followed its own protocols to collect whole blood in K2EDTA tubes. For TCRbeta analysis, collaborator samples were shipped as frozen whole blood, as isolated PBMCs, or as DNA extracted from either sample type. The CDR3 numbers 16 residues from cysteine through phenylalanine. Solely the CDR3 DNA is kept, with 48 bases framed from the first base. In the germline V gene (reference sequence), CDR1 corresponds to LGHDT and CDR2 to YNNKEL. The germline ends are 11 bases apart after V is trimmed by 1 base and J by 0 bases. These data come from a study of blood T cell repertoires in COVID-19 (dated by TCRdb to 2018 to 2021). Background on the whole study: Samples covering the acute and convalescent phases of COVID-19 were provided by collaborators in the United States, Italy and Spain. The prospective study material was composed of cDNA or gDNA derived from T cells, B-cell-depleted T cells, or PBMCs. Deeply sampled blood TCRbeta repertoires from subjects exposed to, actively infected with, or recovered from COVID-19 were included in the dataset. The repertoires were released in a freely available public database intended as a resource for research on the immune response to SARS-CoV-2. Samples came from the ongoing ImmuneRACE study (first 160 participants) plus 1,254 subjects from 6 global collaborators. Sample metadata almost always included a de-identified subject ID, COVID-19 status, age in years and sex. HLA class I and class II types, where available, came from metadata supplied by the sample provider rather than from assay-based typing. Broader findings and caveats from the paper: Clinical and demographic metadata were provided uncurated, with the amount varying by source and participant.

Sequenced input: peripheral blood. Recombination linked TRBV3-1 (or the pseudogene TRBV3-2) to TRBJ2-3; a tentative D call is TRBD1 (6 bases match). The origin of this receptor is a man aged 35-49 years with acute or convalescent COVID-19. The CDR3: CASSQVRGRSTDTQYF. The nucleotides are TGTGCCAGCAGCCAAGTGAGGGGGAGAAGCACAGATACGCAGTATTTT.